These 25 T cell receptor beta chains came from one sample sequenced in a study of regulatory T cells in long-lasting Graves disease. Library construction for TCR beta used iRepertoire HTBI primers and Arm-PCR of CDR3 regions. TCRdb processed the multiplex PCR reads anew with MiXCR; each CDR3 protein has one entry. The sample yields 400,000 to 500,000 distinct CDR3 sequences, 14% seen once. Time point meaning: newly diagnosed GD, antithyroid drugs for less than 3 months. The TCR library used RNA extracted from PBMCs. A further study also used this sample, focusing on T cells in Graves' hyperthyroidism and ophthalmopathy.

Sample: peripheral blood mononuclear cells (PBMCs), taken at new diagnosis, from a patient treated with antithyroid drugs. Source of these receptors: a woman aged 50 to 60 with Graves disease.

This clonotype was seen a few times. In this CDR3 the conserved last residue, phenylalanine or tryptophan, is missing, so a read error is likely. This sequence joins TRBV7-9 and TRBJ2-4; TRBD1 matches at 11 bases. The germline gives CDR1 SEHNR, CDR2 FQNEAQ (reference sequence). This CDR3 comprises 15 residues. Trimming removed 4 bases from V and 7 bases from J; junction bases left unmatched: 6. CDR3 amino acids: CASSYGQGAINIQYL. The CDR3 nucleotides are TGTGCCAGCAGCTACGGACAGGGGGCGATTAACATTCAGTACTTA.

This chain connects TRBV19 to TRBJ2-4; possibly TRBD1 for D (6 bases). Trimming removed 3 bases from V and 7 bases from J, with 13 bases in between. The germline gives CDR1 LNHDA, CDR2 SQIVND (reference sequence). The CDR3 is 14 residues long. CDR3 region: CASSMKAGVNIQYF. As DNA, the CDR3 is TGTGCCAGTAGTATGAAGGCAGGGGTGAACATTCAGTACTTC.

This clonotype was recorded many times. The rearrangement joins TRBV30 to TRBJ2-1, with 7 bases that match TRBD2. After removal of 0 bases from V and 9 bases from J, the junction contained 14 bases not matched to a gene. CDR3 length: 16 residues. Germline V lookup: CDR1 GTSNPN, CDR2 SVGIG (reference sequence). CDR3 sequence reads: CAWSVLGLGEGGEQFF. The CDR3 bases are TGTGCCTGGAGTGTACTCGGTTTGGGGGAGGGCGGTGAGCAGTTCTTC.

This clonotype has ten or more counts. The rearrangement joins TRBV24-1 to TRBJ2-3; D is possibly TRBD2 (6 bases). Trimming pared 7 bases from V and 5 bases from J, leaving 18 bases between. Germline lookup yields CDR1 KGHDR and CDR2 SFDVKD. The CDR3 runs to 15 residues. CDR3 nucleotide sequence: TGTGCCACCAGCAACCCCGCGGGGCTATTAGATACGCAGTATTTT. Its protein is CATSNPAGLLDTQYF.

This clonotype was seen more than once but under ten times. J is TRBJ2-1 and V is TRBV28, with 10 positions matching TRBD2. J lost 5 bases, V lost 6 bases, and 22 bases had no gene match. The germline V gene encodes CDR1 MDHEN and CDR2 SYDVKM. The length of the CDR3 is 20 residues. The CDR3 sequence: CASSTPGPSISGGRNNEQFF. In DNA, the CDR3 is TGTGCCAGCAGCACGCCAGGGCCGAGCATTAGCGGGGGGCGTAACAATGAGCAGTTCTTC.

This clonotype was picked up many times. The chain couples TRBV29-1 to TRBJ1-3, with unresolved D. This CDR3 region has 13 residues. V dropped 4 bases and J dropped 0 bases, with 7 bases sitting between them. CDR1 is SQVTM and CDR2 is ANQGSEA in the germline V gene. The DNA for the CDR3 is TGCAGCGTTGGGCACAACTCTGGAAACACCATATATTTT. It specifies CSVGHNSGNTIYF.

The genes are TRBV28 and TRBJ1-1, with no clear D. The length of the CDR3 is 13 residues. With 7 bases removed from V and 4 bases from J, the gap between germline ends came to 13 bases. The germline V gene has CDR1 MDHEN and CDR2 SYDVKM. CDR3 residues: CASKYQSATEAFF. In DNA form, the CDR3 reads TGTGCCAGCAAGTACCAGTCGGCCACTGAAGCTTTCTTT.

This clonotype turned up a few times. This chain joins TRBV6-1 and TRBJ2-2; maybe TRBD2 (5 bases). V was trimmed by 3 bases and J by 8 bases, leaving 10 bases between them. Germline V CDR1 and CDR2: MNHNS, SASEGT. This CDR3 comprises 13 residues. The CDR3 DNA sequence: TGTGCCAGCAGTGACTTACGGGGTGGGGAGCTGTTTTTT. This encodes CASSDLRGGELFF.

This clonotype was found many times. The V call is TRBV2, the J call TRBJ1-5; D is undetermined. This CDR3 has 15 amino acids. Per germline, CDR1 SNHLY and CDR2 FYNNEI. Trimming removed 2 bases from V and 3 bases from J, with 11 bases in between. The CDR3 region is CASSEQALDNQPQHF. The CDR3 DNA follows: TGTGCCAGCAGTGAACAGGCGCTGGACAATCAGCCCCAGCATTTT.

This clonotype came up many times. The CDR3 sequence is CASTPQSRWGAGDQPQHF. The CDR3 DNA follows: TGTGCCAGCACCCCCCAATCCAGGTGGGGGGCCGGTGATCAGCCCCAGCATTTT. The chain carries TRBV28 and TRBJ1-5; perhaps TRBD1 as D (6 bases). V was cut by 7 bases and J by 5 bases, with 27 bases left in between. The CDR3 contains 18 residues. Germline V CDR1 and CDR2: MDHEN, SYDVKM.

This clonotype was recorded many times. This chain uses TRBV11-2 with TRBJ1-1; 9 nucleotides match TRBD1. This CDR3 region has 18 residues. Germline loops: CDR1 SGHAT, CDR2 FQNNGV. Trimming took 1 base from V and 1 from J; bases not matched to a gene: 10. DNA of the CDR3: TGTGCCAGCAGCTTAGGTCCCAAGGGGGGACAGGGGAACACTGAAGCTTTCTTT. Translation: CASSLGPKGGQGNTEAFF.

This clonotype was counted ten times or more. The chain combines TRBV7-9 with TRBJ1-1, with a weak D call TRBD1 (5 bases). Germline CDR1 SEHNR, CDR2 FQNEAQ (reference sequence). This CDR3 is 14 amino acids long. V was clipped by 2 bases and J by 1 base, with 8 bases between them. The CDR3 is CASSLPDRNTEAFF. The CDR3 coding sequence is TGTGCCAGCAGCTTACCTGACAGGAACACTGAAGCTTTCTTT. Full variable domain (outside the CDR3, taken from reference TRBV7-9 and TRBJ1-1): DTGVSQNPRHKITKRGQNVTFRCDPISEHNRLYWYRQTLGQGPEFLTYFQNEAQLEKSRLLSDRFSAERPKGSFSTLEIQRTEQGDSAMYLCASSLPDRNTEAFFGQGTRLTVV.

J is TRBJ2-1 and V is TRBV5-1; 7 bases line up with TRBD1. J was trimmed by 7 bases and V by 5 bases; bases with no gene match: 9. CDR1 is SGHRS, CDR2 YFSETQ, per germline. The CDR3 totals 14 residues. The CDR3 DNA follows: TGCGCCAGCAGTCAGACAGGGAGTATGAATGAGCAGTTCTTC. It encodes CASSQTGSMNEQFF.

This clonotype was picked up a small number of times. This chain joins TRBV7-9 and TRBJ2-7; 10 bases match TRBD2. Germline V gene data show CDR1 as SEHNR and CDR2 as FQNEAQ (reference sequence). The junction had 7 bases not matched to a gene; V was cut back by 4 bases and J by 13 bases. This CDR3 has 12 residues. CDR3 bases: TGTGCCAGCAGCTCAATAGCGGGAGGTAAATACTTC. It encodes CASSSIAGGKYF.

This clonotype was counted at least ten times. The chain employs TRBV11-2 and TRBJ1-4; D is possibly TRBD1 (6 bases). With 4 bases removed from V and 5 bases from J, the gap between germline ends came to 8 bases. The germline V gene has CDR1 SGHAT and CDR2 FQNNGV. This CDR3 is built from 13 residues. CDR3 protein: CASSYGGNEKLFF. The CDR3 nucleotides read TGTGCCAGCAGCTACGGGGGCAATGAAAAACTGTTTTTT.

As to this clonotype: This probably arose from a read error, given a far larger clone one base away. This chain connects TRBV2 to TRBJ2-3, with 8 bases fitting TRBD2. The better agreement between TRBJ2-7 and the DNA end casts doubt on the J call. This CDR3 is built from 12 residues. Germline CDR1 and CDR2: SNHLY and FYNNEI. CDR3 region: CASSGRDGEQYF. The CDR3 bases are TGTGCCAGCAGCGGGAGGGATGGTGAGCAGTACTTC.

This clonotype appeared many times. The chain links TRBV2 to TRBJ2-1; TRBD2 agrees at 10 bases. CDR1 SNHLY and CDR2 FYNNEI come from the germline V gene. Trimming removed 6 bases from V and 4 bases from J; junction bases left unmatched: 3. This CDR3 comprises 14 residues. The CDR3 nucleotides are TGTGCCAGCAGGGGGACTAGCGAATACAATGAGCAGTTCTTC. Protein product: CASRGTSEYNEQFF.

This clonotype was seen many times. This chain joins TRBV2 and TRBJ1-5; weak D call: TRBD1 (5 bases). The V end was cut by 7 bases, the J end by 6 bases, with 13 bases between. Germline loops: CDR1 SNHLY, CDR2 FYNNEI. The CDR3 runs to 13 residues. CDR3 bases: TGTGCCAGCACGTTGGGACCAAGTCAGCCCCAGCATTTT. As protein: CASTLGPSQPQHF.

This chain uses TRBV19 with TRBJ1-5; 9 bases are shared with TRBD1. The junction had 12 bases not matched to a gene; V was cut back by 5 bases and J by 10 bases. The germline gives CDR1 LNHDA, CDR2 SQIVND (reference sequence). The CDR3 is made up of 15 amino acids. Here the CDR3 DNA reads TGTGCCAGTAGTGCGGGACAGGGAGGTGACTTCCCCCAGCATTTT. This sequence encodes CASSAGQGGDFPQHF.

For this clonotype: A much larger clone lies a single base off, so this may be a read error. A read error is likely, as this CDR3 ends without the conserved phenylalanine or tryptophan. CDR3 region: CASSYDRAARETQYY. The CDR3 nucleotides read TGTGCCAGCAGCTACGACAGGGCTGCTCGGGAGACCCAGTACTAC. The rearrangement uses TRBV7-9 and TRBJ2-5, with 7 positions matching TRBD1. Germline-derived CDR1 and CDR2 are SEHNR and FQNEAQ (reference sequence). CDR3 length equals 15 residues. After removal of 4 bases from V and 5 bases from J, the junction contained 10 bases not matched to a gene.

The chain has TRBV3-1 and TRBJ2-2; D may be TRBD1 or TRBD2 (6 bases each). The CDR3 runs 16 residues. V dropped 0 bases and J dropped 4 bases, with 12 bases sitting between them. The V gene's germline CDR1 is LGHDT and CDR2 YNNKEL (reference sequence). The chain's CDR3 is CASSQEGGAFTGELFF. The CDR3 nucleotides read TGTGCCAGCAGCCAAGAGGGGGGCGCCTTCACCGGGGAGCTGTTTTTT.

This clonotype was seen many times. The chain combines TRBV2 with TRBJ2-7; TRBD2 matches at 10 bases. This CDR3 is 17 amino acids long. Losses at the gene ends were 3 bases for V and 3 bases for J; bases not matched to a gene: 11. The germline V gene has CDR1 SNHLY and CDR2 FYNNEI. The chain's CDR3 is CASSDPGGLASIYEQYF. The DNA of the CDR3 is TGTGCCAGCAGTGACCCGGGGGGACTAGCGTCTATCTACGAGCAGTACTTC.

The chain uses TRBV9 and TRBJ2-1; 13 bases agree with TRBD2. CDR3 length: 16 amino acids. The V gene's germline CDR1 is SGDLS and CDR2 YYNGEE. V lost 3 bases to trimming and J lost 10 bases; unmatched junction nucleotides: 10. CDR3 bases: TGTGCCAGCAGCGATACCGGGACTAGCGGGGTCGAGGAGCAGTTCTTC. It encodes CASSDTGTSGVEEQFF.

This clonotype was seen a few times. J is TRBJ2-1 and V is TRBV9, with 8 bases that match TRBD1. This CDR3 contains 15 residues. Germline V CDR1 and CDR2: SGDLS, YYNGEE. With 4 bases clipped from V and 8 bases from J, the junction kept 11 bases outside the gene matches. The chain's CDR3 is CASSHRGQGRDEQFF. CDR3 nucleotides: TGTGCCAGCAGCCACAGAGGACAGGGAAGGGATGAGCAGTTCTTC.

The sample holds many counts of this clonotype. The chain employs TRBV7-9 and TRBJ2-1; 7 positions agree with TRBD1. The CDR3 spans 17 residues. V lost 5 bases and J lost 6; bases outside the gene matches: 16. CDR1 is SEHNR, CDR2 FQNEAQ, per germline (reference sequence). The CDR3 protein is CASSRGRTGVNFNEQFF. Here the CDR3 DNA reads TGTGCCAGCAGCCGGGGCCGAACAGGGGTCAATTTCAATGAGCAGTTCTTC.